Each of the 29 T cell receptor beta chains below was sequenced from the same sample in a study of blood T cell repertoires in COVID-19. TCRdb keeps only in-frame clones here, not all; method: immunoSEQ multiplex PCR. The sample has 200,000 to 250,000 clones; nearly 85% are singletons. The sequenced sample consisted of peripheral blood. Every receptor here comes from a young woman with COVID-19, enrolled during active disease.

This rearrangement joins TRBV14 to TRBJ1-2; a possible D gene is TRBD1 (6 bases). The V gene's germline CDR1 is SGHDN and CDR2 FVKESK. This CDR3 is built from 13 residues. Deletions cut 3 bases from V and 8 bases from J, with 13 bases between. The DNA of the CDR3 is TGTGCCAGCAGCCATGTGGGGGCTGGAGGCTACACCTTC. Amino acids: CASSHVGAGGYTF.

The chain uses TRBV11-2 and TRBJ2-2; D is ambiguous. Germline values: CDR1 SGHAT, CDR2 FQNNGV. The germline V and J ends were trimmed by 5 bases and 3 bases, with 4 bases remaining between them. This CDR3 spans 12 amino acids. The CDR3 DNA is TGTGCCAGCAGCCCCGACACCGGGGAGCTGTTTTTT. Protein: CASSPDTGELFF. Full variable domain (outside the CDR3, taken from reference TRBV11-2 and TRBJ2-2): EAGVAQSPRYKIIEKRQSVAFWCNPISGHATLYWYQQILGQGPKLLIQFQNNGVVDDSQLPKDRFSAERLKGVDSTLKIQPAKLEDSAVYLCASSPDTGELFFGEGSRLTVL.

This sequence joins TRBV5-8 and TRBJ1-4, with TRBD1 matching over 7 bases. The junction had 7 bases not matched to a gene; V was cut back by 4 bases and J by 4 bases. The germline CDR1 and CDR2 sequences are SGHTS and YDEGEE. The length of the CDR3 is 15 residues. The CDR3 DNA is TGTGCCAGCAGCGGTGAGGGGGCAGTTAATGAAAAACTGTTTTTT. This translates into CASSGEGAVNEKLFF.

This clone was picked up one time. The chain couples TRBV9 to TRBJ2-5; D not certain. V lost 0 bases and J 5 bases, leaving 14 bases between the germline ends. CDR1 and CDR2 (germline): SGDLS, YYNGEE. CDR3 length: 15 residues. The CDR3 DNA reads as TGTGCCAGCAGCGTAGGTCTGGGCATTGGGGAGACCCAGTACTTC. This translates into CASSVGLGIGETQYF.

The chain couples TRBV7-2 to TRBJ2-1, with D unresolved. Germline CDR1 SGHTA, CDR2 FQGNSA. V shed 2 bases and J shed 6 bases, with 17 bases lying between them. The CDR3 covers 16 residues. The CDR3 sequence: CASSLTQRQSINEQFF. In DNA form, the CDR3 reads TGTGCCAGCAGCTTAACCCAGAGGCAGTCCATCAATGAGCAGTTCTTC.

The CDR3 region is CASSLLQESYEQYF. The CDR3 nucleotides are TGTGCCAGCTCCCTATTACAGGAGTCCTACGAGCAGTACTTC. This rearrangement joins TRBV18 to TRBJ2-7, with D perhaps matching TRBD1 (5 bases). CDR1 KGHSH and CDR2 LQKENI come from the germline V gene. This CDR3 comprises 14 residues. Between the trimmed V and J ends, which lost 6 bases and 1 base, there was a span of 13 bases.

The V call is TRBV28, the J call TRBJ2-2; 7 positions agree with TRBD2. The germline CDR1 and CDR2 sequences are MDHEN and SYDVKM. V dropped 5 bases and J dropped 6; count of bases not matched to a gene: 6. The CDR3 length is 14 residues. CDR3: CASSALGGAGELFF. The CDR3 coding sequence is TGTGCCAGCAGTGCCCTTGGGGGGGCCGGGGAGCTGTTTTTT.

This chain joins TRBV7-2 and TRBJ2-5; 7 positions agree with TRBD2. The CDR3 is made up of 16 amino acids. The junction had 7 bases not matched to a gene; V was cut back by 3 bases and J by 0 bases. The germline gives CDR1 SGHTA, CDR2 FQGNSA. The CDR3 sequence: CASSFKRGGNQETQYF. The CDR3 bases are TGTGCCAGCAGCTTTAAAAGGGGAGGGAACCAAGAGACCCAGTACTTC.

This chain links TRBV27 with TRBJ1-2; D may be TRBD1 (5 bases). Per the germline V gene, CDR1 is MNHEY and CDR2 is SMNVEV (reference sequence). V lost 6 bases, J lost 3 bases, and 14 bases lay in between. This CDR3 spans 14 amino acids. Here the CDR3 reads CASRGQGSDYGYTF. Here the CDR3 DNA reads TGTGCCAGCAGGGGCCAGGGTTCGGACTATGGCTACACCTTC.

This clone has just one count. The V and J genes are TRBV19 and TRBJ1-2, with 7 bases fitting TRBD1. The V and J ends lost 6 bases and 5 bases, in that order; junction bases with no gene match: 6. Germline CDR1 LNHDA, CDR2 SQIVND (reference sequence). The CDR3 sequence is 13 residues long. CDR3 loop: CASSRDSSYGYTF. As DNA, the CDR3 is TGTGCCAGTAGCCGGGACAGCTCATATGGCTACACCTTC.

CDR3 in amino acids: CASSFTTRDRTYEQYF. CDR3 DNA: TGCGCCAGCAGCTTCACAACCCGGGACAGAACCTACGAGCAGTACTTC. The chain joins TRBV5-1 to TRBJ2-7, with 7 bases identical to TRBD1. The germline CDR1 and CDR2 sequences are SGHRS and YFSETQ. CDR3 size: 16 residues. With V trimmed by 2 bases and J by 2 bases, 10 bases remained unmatched. The complete variable domain, with remaining parts taken from reference TRBV5-1 and TRBJ2-7, reads KAGVTQTPRYLIKTRGQQVTLSCSPISGHRSVSWYQQTPGQGLQFLFEYFSETQRNKGNFPGRFSGRQFSNSRSEMNVSTLELGDSALYLCASSFTTRDRTYEQYFGPGTRLTVT.

The chain uses TRBV25-1 and TRBJ2-5; 8 bases map to TRBD2. This CDR3 has 16 amino acids. J gave up 4 bases and V 8 bases, and 15 bases lay outside the gene matches. Per the germline V gene, CDR1 is MGHDK and CDR2 is SYGVNS. The chain's CDR3 is CASSDTGRAPGETQYF. The CDR3 DNA is TGTGCCAGCTCGGATACCGGGAGGGCCCCGGGAGAGACCCAGTACTTC.

This CDR3 is CASSSGEGSGTDTQYF. CDR3 nucleotide sequence: TGTGCCAGCAGTTCGGGGGAGGGCTCGGGCACAGATACGCAGTATTTT. This chain links TRBV5-4 with TRBJ2-3; TRBD2 matches 7 bases. Trimming removed 5 bases from V and 1 base from J; junction bases left unmatched: 10. The germline V gene encodes CDR1 SGHNT and CDR2 YYREEE (reference sequence). CDR3 size: 16 residues.

Here the CDR3 reads CASSSKTGGLFF. As DNA, the CDR3 is TGTGCCAGCAGTTCCAAGACAGGGGGATTGTTCTTC. The chain recombines TRBV27 with TRBJ2-1; 9 nucleotides match TRBD1. The J segment lost 15 bases and the V segment lost 4 bases, leaving 7 bases of the junction unmatched. Germline values: CDR1 MNHEY, CDR2 SMNVEV (reference sequence). The CDR3 totals 12 residues.

The CDR3, as DNA: TGTGCCAGCAGGGGAGGGACAGGGGGTTTGTACGAGCAGTACTTC. It codes for CASRGGTGGLYEQYF. This chain links TRBV6-5 with TRBJ2-7; 11 bases match TRBD1. Germline CDR1 MNHEY, CDR2 SVGAGI. The ends lost 6 bases at V and 4 bases at J; junction bases unmatched: 8. There are 15 residues in the CDR3.

This clone has more than one count but fewer than ten. Here the CDR3 reads CASSALAGGQPYEQYF. DNA for the CDR3: TGTGCCAGCAGCGCCTTAGCGGGAGGCCAACCCTACGAGCAGTACTTC. This chain links TRBV9 with TRBJ2-7; 10 bases map to TRBD2. The germline V gene encodes CDR1 SGDLS and CDR2 YYNGEE. The CDR3 runs 16 residues. V lost 3 bases and J lost 2; bases outside the gene matches: 8.

This chain joins TRBV5-6 and TRBJ1-4, with D tentatively TRBD1 (6 bases). Germline-derived CDR1 and CDR2 are SGHDT and YYEEEE. V lost 2 bases and J 8 bases, leaving 10 bases between the germline ends. The CDR3 covers 13 residues. The CDR3 loop is CASSLQGREKLFF. The DNA for the CDR3 is TGTGCCAGCAGCTTACAGGGTAGAGAAAAACTGTTTTTT.

This clone was detected a few times. V usage is TRBV6-5 and J usage is TRBJ1-1; D uncertain. V was clipped by 6 bases and J by 3 bases, with 11 bases between them. Per the germline V gene, CDR1 is MNHEY and CDR2 is SVGAGI. The CDR3 covers 13 residues. DNA of the CDR3: TGTGCCAGCAGGGTAGCTATCCACACTGAAGCTTTCTTT. Encoded protein: CASRVAIHTEAFF.

This clone has only a few counts. The rearrangement links TRBV5-1 to TRBJ2-7; no clear D. CDR1 is SGHRS and CDR2 is YFSETQ in the germline V gene. This CDR3 spans 14 amino acids. V dropped 2 bases and J dropped 0 bases, with 9 bases sitting between them. Written as DNA, the CDR3 is TGCGCCAGCAGCTTTCCGGAGAACTCCTACGAGCAGTACTTC. It codes for CASSFPENSYEQYF. The complete variable domain, with remaining parts taken from reference TRBV5-1 and TRBJ2-7, reads KAGVTQTPRYLIKTRGQQVTLSCSPISGHRSVSWYQQTPGQGLQFLFEYFSETQRNKGNFPGRFSGRQFSNSRSEMNVSTLELGDSALYLCASSFPENSYEQYFGPGTRLTVT.

V is TRBV28 and J is TRBJ2-2; D gene unclear. This CDR3 contains 13 residues. Germline V gene data show CDR1 as MDHEN and CDR2 as SYDVKM. The ends were cut back, 3 bases at V and 4 bases at J, with 6 bases in the middle. CDR3 protein: CASSLMATGELFF. The CDR3 coding sequence is TGTGCCAGCAGTTTGATGGCCACCGGGGAGCTGTTTTTT.

This clone was counted only a few times. This CDR3 is also generated by other DNA sequences in the sample. This chain joins TRBV5-4 and TRBJ1-2, with a weak D call TRBD1 (6 bases). Per germline, CDR1 SGHNT and CDR2 YYREEE (reference sequence). The CDR3 covers 13 residues. Between the trimmed V and J ends, which lost 3 bases and 2 bases, there was a span of 8 bases. CDR3 nucleotide sequence: TGTGCCAGCAGCTCAACAGGGAACTATGGCTACACCTTC. It specifies CASSSTGNYGYTF.

The chain joins TRBV10-1 to TRBJ1-1; possible D gene TRBD1, 5 bases. CDR1 is WNHNN and CDR2 is SYGVQD in the germline V gene (reference sequence). The ends were cut back, 3 bases at V and 2 bases at J, with 16 bases in the middle. This CDR3 is built from 16 residues. The CDR3 loop reads CASSEESQVFNTEAFF. In nucleotides, the CDR3 is TGCGCCAGCAGTGAAGAATCACAGGTTTTTAACACTGAAGCTTTCTTT.

This chain joins TRBV19 and TRBJ1-1; TRBD1 agrees at 7 bases. Germline CDR1 reads LNHDA; CDR2 reads SQIVND (reference sequence). With V trimmed by 7 bases and J by 0 bases, 8 bases remained unmatched. The CDR3 has 15 residues. The CDR3, as DNA: TGTGCCAGTATCGGGACAGAAGCCTTGAACACTGAAGCTTTCTTT. Protein: CASIGTEALNTEAFF.

This sequence joins TRBV9 and TRBJ2-1, with 8 nucleotides matching TRBD1. This CDR3 has 19 amino acids. CDR1 SGDLS and CDR2 YYNGEE come from the germline V gene. The trim removed 1 base at V and 4 bases at J, leaving 16 bases unmatched. CDR3 bases: TGTGCCAGCAGCGTATCCATAGGACAGGGTGGAGATCGGTACAATGAGCAGTTCTTC. Encoded protein: CASSVSIGQGGDRYNEQFF. The full variable domain, rest sourced from reference TRBV9 and TRBJ2-1, is DSGVTQTPKHLITATGQRVTLRCSPRSGDLSVYWYQQSLDQGLQFLIQYYNGEERAKGNILERFSAQQFPDLHSELNLSSLELGDSALYFCASSVSIGQGGDRYNEQFFGPGTRLTVL.

The chain joins TRBV6-6 to TRBJ2-4; D ambiguous. This CDR3 region has 15 residues. Germline lookup yields CDR1 MNHNY and CDR2 SVGAGI (reference sequence). Trimming took 6 bases from V and 0 from J, leaving 12 bases between them. The CDR3 reads CASRNDLVAKNIQYF. CDR3 coding DNA: TGTGCCAGCAGGAATGACCTAGTAGCCAAAAACATTCAGTACTTC.

The chain employs TRBV15 and TRBJ1-4, with 7 bases fitting TRBD1. The CDR3 has 16 residues. Germline-derived CDR1 and CDR2 are LNHNV and YYDKDF (reference sequence). The junction had 8 bases not matched to a gene; V was cut back by 1 base and J by 6 bases. The CDR3 DNA reads TGTGCCACCAGCAGAGTAGGGGGCAGGGGGTATGAAAAACTGTTTTTT. It encodes CATSRVGGRGYEKLFF.

The CDR3 DNA follows: TGTGCCAGCAGCTTGCCGGGGGACAATGAGCAGTTCTTC. It is translated as CASSLPGDNEQFF. The chain uses TRBV5-4 and TRBJ2-1; D is possibly TRBD2 (6 bases). The CDR3 spans 13 residues. Germline V gene sequence: CDR1 SGHNT, CDR2 YYREEE (reference sequence). Trimming removed 1 base at V and 5 bases at J, with 7 bases between.

The rearrangement uses TRBV30 and TRBJ2-7, with 10 bases aligning to TRBD2. CDR3 length: 13 amino acids. Germline V CDR1 and CDR2: GTSNPN, SVGIG (reference sequence). Trimming took 3 bases from V and 3 from J; bases not matched to a gene: 2. The CDR3 nucleotides read TGTGCCTGGAGGGCTAGCGGGGGCTACGAGCAGTACTTC. Translation: CAWRASGGYEQYF.

The chain combines TRBV7-3 with TRBJ2-5, with 9 bases identical to TRBD1. Trimming removed 3 bases from V and 2 bases from J; junction bases left unmatched: 4. Germline V gene data show CDR1 as SGHTA and CDR2 as FQGTGA. The length of the CDR3 is 15 residues. The DNA of the CDR3 is TGTGCCAGCAGCTTTTCCGGGACAGGGCAAGAGACCCAGTACTTC. Its protein is CASSFSGTGQETQYF.